Listed here is a single T cell receptor beta chain. PCR amplification relied on 60 Vbeta primers (plus 13 Jbeta primers). Sequencing was performed with immunoSEQ multiplex PCR; in TCRdb, only in-frame clones are kept and a portion is missing. The top ten hold approximately 1.5% of the sample, which has approximately 130,000 clones, about 77% seen once. This entry comes from a study of cytomegalovirus exposure and HLA in healthy donors. There are 16 residues in the CDR3. Trimming took off 3 bases at V and 2 bases at J, with 16 bases between the two ends. Germline CDR1 SGHTA, CDR2 FQGNSA. The sequenced sample consisted of PBMCs. This rearrangement joins TRBV7-2 to TRBJ2-5, with D perhaps matching TRBD1 (7 bases). This receptor was taken from a middle-aged woman in good health and CMV-seronegative. This CDR3 reads CASSLTGTWKQETQYF. The DNA for the CDR3 is TGTGCCAGCAGCTTGACAGGGACTTGGAAACAAGAGACCCAGTACTTC.